These 16 T cell receptor beta chains originate from one sample sequenced in a study of graft-versus-host responses after intestinal transplantation. Libraries were prepared by immunoSEQ multiplex PCR; TCRdb keeps only in-frame clonotypes and omits some of them. The profile shows about 21,000 clones, around 92% of them singletons. The sample in question was PBMCs, obtained roughly 270 days after intestinal transplant. The receptor source for this set is a human patient who received an intestinal transplant, so some T cells may come from the graft donor.

Worth noting for this clone: Germline and junction disagree at one end, which may indicate a read error. The chain links TRBV18 to TRBJ2-1, with a weak D call TRBD2 (6 bases). This CDR3 is 14 amino acids long. Germline CDR1 reads KGHSH; CDR2 reads LQKENI. As DNA, the CDR3 is TGTGCCAGCTCAAGTGGCGGGACTTTCAATGAGCGGTTCTTC. Translating it yields CASSSGGTFNERFF.

The chain couples TRBV7-6 to TRBJ2-7, with 8 nucleotides matching TRBD2. The trim removed 1 base at V and 3 bases at J, leaving 5 bases unmatched. The CDR3 has 15 residues. The germline gives CDR1 SGHVS, CDR2 FNYEAQ. This chain's CDR3 is CASSLVTSGNYEQYF. CDR3 DNA: TGTGCCAGCAGCTTAGTAACTAGCGGCAACTACGAGCAGTACTTC.

V gene TRBV7-8 combines with J gene TRBJ2-1; 10 bases are a match to TRBD2. CDR3 length: 18 amino acids. Germline V gene data show CDR1 as SGHVS and CDR2 as FQNEAQ. The J segment lost 3 bases and the V segment lost 4 bases, leaving 12 bases of the junction unmatched. DNA for the CDR3: TGTGCCAGCAGCTCCAGACTAGCGGGTGATCCTATCTACAATGAGCAGTTCTTC. It encodes CASSSRLAGDPIYNEQFF.

This sequence joins TRBV27 and TRBJ2-7; D is perhaps TRBD1 (6 bases). The CDR3 is 13 amino acids. V was cut by 0 bases and J by 4 bases, with 7 bases left in between. Germline loops: CDR1 MNHEY, CDR2 SMNVEV (reference sequence). CDR3 residues: CASSLSRGYEQYF. The DNA of the CDR3 is TGTGCCAGCAGTTTATCCAGGGGTTACGAGCAGTACTTC.

The V call is TRBV30, the J call TRBJ2-1; D is uncertain. CDR1 GTSNPN and CDR2 SVGIG come from the germline V gene (reference sequence). The CDR3 loop spans 11 amino acids. Trimming removed 5 bases from V and 0 bases from J, with 2 bases in between. This CDR3 reads CAWHSYNEQFF. CDR3 sequence (DNA): TGTGCCTGGCACTCCTACAATGAGCAGTTCTTC.

This clone has only a few counts. This chain uses TRBV29-1 with TRBJ2-7; D is unresolved. The CDR3 is made up of 8 amino acids. CDR1 is SQVTM, CDR2 ANQGSEA, per germline. V lost 4 bases and J lost 11, with 6 bases in between. Here the CDR3 reads CSVARKYF. In DNA form, the CDR3 reads TGCAGCGTTGCCCGGAAGTACTTC.

The rearrangement links TRBV6-5 to TRBJ1-2, with D maybe TRBD1 (6 bases). The CDR3 runs to 15 residues. Germline assignment: CDR1 MNHEY and CDR2 SVGAGI. The germline V and J ends were trimmed by 5 bases and 8 bases, with 21 bases remaining between them. The CDR3 reads CASSPGFQTGGGYTF. As DNA, the CDR3 is TGTGCCAGCAGTCCCGGATTCCAGACAGGCGGCGGCTACACCTTC.

The chain uses TRBV29-1 and TRBJ1-4, with D unresolved. Germline assignment: CDR1 SQVTM and CDR2 ANQGSEA. V was pared by 6 bases and J by 5 bases, with 10 bases between. The CDR3 spans 12 residues. Written as DNA, the CDR3 is TGCAGCGTCGAGCTTGGGAATGAAAAACTGTTTTTT. Protein: CSVELGNEKLFF.

The genes are TRBV7-9 and TRBJ2-1; 7 positions agree with TRBD2. Germline values: CDR1 SEHNR, CDR2 FQNEAQ (reference sequence). The CDR3 is made up of 18 amino acids. The trim removed 5 bases at V and 0 bases at J, leaving 13 bases unmatched. DNA of the CDR3: TGTGCCAGCAGCCGGATAGGGCGGGAGAGCGGCTCCTACAATGAGCAGTTCTTC. Translation: CASSRIGRESGSYNEQFF.

There are a few counts of this clone. The V and J genes are TRBV7-6 and TRBJ2-5; D uncertain. CDR1 and CDR2 from the germline V gene are SGHVS and FNYEAQ. CDR3 length: 15 amino acids. V was trimmed by 1 base and J by 0 bases, leaving 9 bases between them. In nucleotides, the CDR3 is TGTGCCAGCAGCTTAGGCAGACCGTACCAAGAGACCCAGTACTTC. Protein: CASSLGRPYQETQYF. Full variable domain (outside the CDR3, taken from reference TRBV7-6 and TRBJ2-5): GAGVSQSPRYKVTKRGQDVALRCDPISGHVSLYWYRQALGQGPEFLTYFNYEAQQDKSGLPNDRFSAERPEGSISTLTIQRTEQRDSAMYRCASSLGRPYQETQYFGPGTRLLVL.

The chain is built from TRBV5-8 and TRBJ2-7; no clear D gene. The CDR3 covers 10 residues. V gave up 3 bases and J gave up 7 bases, with 5 bases separating them. Per the germline V gene, CDR1 is SGHTS and CDR2 is YDEGEE. In nucleotides, the CDR3 is TGTGCCAGCAGCTACCTGGAGCAGTACTTC. Its protein product is CASSYLEQYF. The variable domain in full, completed from reference TRBV5-8 and TRBJ2-7, reads EAGVTQSPTHLIKTRGQQATLRCSPISGHTSVYWYQQALGLGLQFLLWYDEGEERNRGNFPPRFSGRQFPNYSSELNVNALELEDSALYLCASSYLEQYFGPGTRLTVT.

This clone has only a few counts. This rearrangement joins TRBV4-1 to TRBJ2-7; D not certain. In germline, CDR1 is MGHRA, CDR2 YSYEKL. The V end lost 1 base, the J end lost 0 bases, and 4 bases lay between the germline ends. The CDR3 extends over 13 amino acids. The chain's CDR3 is CASSQVLSYEQYF. CDR3 DNA: TGCGCCAGCAGCCAAGTCCTCTCCTACGAGCAGTACTTC.

This rearrangement joins TRBV19 to TRBJ2-1; tentative D call: TRBD2 (5 bases). The V gene lost 5 bases and the J gene lost 8 bases, with 10 bases spanning the gap. Per the germline V gene, CDR1 is LNHDA and CDR2 is SQIVND (reference sequence). This CDR3 has 12 residues. The CDR3 region has the DNA TGTGCCAGTAGTTGGTACGGGGATGAGCAGTTCTTC. Protein product: CASSWYGDEQFF.

The J gene is TRBJ1-5, the V gene TRBV27; D perhaps matches TRBD1 (6 bases). Germline CDR1 reads MNHEY; CDR2 reads SMNVEV (reference sequence). Trimming removed 7 bases at V and 7 bases at J, with 11 bases between. The CDR3 consists of 12 residues. The CDR3 nucleotides read TGTGCCAGCAAACAGGGCGGCCAGCCCCAGCATTTT. This sequence encodes CASKQGGQPQHF.

There are a few counts of this clone. The chain has TRBV25-1 and TRBJ2-1; D may be TRBD2 (6 bases). Germline CDR1 and CDR2: MGHDK and SYGVNS. This CDR3 region has 11 residues. Trimming took off 8 bases at V and 7 bases at J, with 9 bases between the two ends. The CDR3 DNA is TGTGCCAGCTCGGGAGCAAATGAGCAGTTCTTC. Residues: CASSGANEQFF. Supplemented by reference TRBV25-1 and TRBJ2-1, the full variable domain reads EADIYQTPRYLVIGTGKKITLECSQTMGHDKMYWYQQDPGMELHLIHYSYGVNSTEKGDLSSESTVSRIRTEHFPLTLESARPSHTSQYLCASSGANEQFFGPGTRLTVL.

This chain joins TRBV18 and TRBJ1-5; 9 bases agree with TRBD1. Germline-derived CDR1 and CDR2 are KGHSH and LQKENI. The CDR3 runs 14 residues. Trimming at V came to 1 base and at J to 6 bases, leaving 1 base not matched to a gene. The CDR3 loop reads CASSPLQGAQPQHF. In DNA, the CDR3 is TGTGCCAGCTCACCACTACAGGGGGCTCAGCCCCAGCATTTT.